Below, 21 T cell receptor beta chains from the same sample are listed, as sequenced in a study of HIV-infected patients and healthy controls. Antiretroviral therapy had run roughly three months, about 14 weeks, before follow-up blood collection. No cell fractionation was done, so the repertoire covers all unsorted peripheral blood T cells. Reverse transcription used 500 to 550 ng RNA and constant-region primers for alpha and beta. Using multiplexing indices, alpha and beta chain libraries were generated apart by chain-specific third strand synthesis. One entry per CDR3 protein, called by TCRdb with MiXCR from the 5' RACE reads. Of approximately 4,000 distinct CDR3 sequences detected, less than 8.5% appear once; the ten largest clones hold roughly 17%. The sample here was blood, taken during antiretroviral therapy. The receptors shown here come from an adult with HIV infection.

This clonotype rates as medium-sized. This chain uses TRBV4-2 with TRBJ1-3; 8 bases fit TRBD1. Germline V gene sequence: CDR1 LGHNA, CDR2 YNFKEQ. Trimming cost V 0 bases and J 2 bases; bases outside gene matches: 3. The CDR3 has 16 residues. Here the CDR3 reads CASSQDSDRAGNTIYF. Written as DNA, the CDR3 is TGTGCCAGCAGCCAAGATTCGGACAGGGCTGGAAACACCATATATTTT.

This clonotype was observed many times. The chain carries TRBV29-1 and TRBJ1-1, with 7 bases matching TRBD1. CDR1 is SQVTM, CDR2 ANQGSEA, per germline. The CDR3 runs to 16 residues. V gave up 3 bases and J gave up 0 bases; unmatched junction bases: 10. The CDR3 loop reads CSVEGQWTELNTEAFF. The CDR3 DNA is TGCAGCGTTGAGGGACAGTGGACGGAACTGAACACTGAAGCTTTCTTT.

Judged by abundance, this clonotype is medium-sized. The J gene is TRBJ1-5, the V gene TRBV19; weak D call: TRBD1 (5 bases). CDR1 and CDR2 (germline): LNHDA, SQIVND (reference sequence). V dropped 1 base and J dropped 14 bases, with 15 bases sitting between them. CDR3 length: 13 residues. This chain's CDR3 is CASSIAGTLIKHF. The DNA for the CDR3 is TGTGCCAGTAGTATAGCCGGGACCCTCATTAAGCATTTT. The full variable domain, rest sourced from reference TRBV19 and TRBJ1-5, is DGGITQSPKYLFRKEGQNVTLSCEQNLNHDAMYWYRQDPGQGLRLIYYSQIVNDFQKGDIAEGYSVSREKKESFPLTVTSAQKNPTAFYLCASSIAGTLIKHFGDGTRLSIL.

The V and J genes are TRBV5-4 and TRBJ2-4, with D uncertain. Germline CDR1 SGHNT, CDR2 YYREEE (reference sequence). Trimming stripped 3 bases from V and 2 bases from J, with 12 bases between. The CDR3 extends over 15 amino acids. The CDR3 nucleotides read TGTGCCAGCAGCTCGTACGAAGGGACCAAAAACATTCAGTACTTC. Protein sequence: CASSSYEGTKNIQYF.

This clonotype is medium-sized by share. The chain carries TRBV3-1 and TRBJ2-1; 9 bases align to TRBD2. Looked up from germline, CDR1 is LGHDT and CDR2 is YNNKEL (reference sequence). The CDR3 is made up of 14 amino acids. The junction had 3 bases not matched to a gene; V was cut back by 4 bases and J by 5 bases. The CDR3 sequence: CASSRAGGDNEQFF. CDR3 DNA: TGTGCCAGCAGCCGGGCGGGGGGGGACAATGAGCAGTTCTTC.

By share, this clonotype ranks as medium-sized. V and J are TRBV14 and TRBJ1-6; unclear D gene. In germline, CDR1 is SGHDN, CDR2 FVKESK. V lost 4 bases, J lost 6 bases, and 16 bases lay in between. CDR3 size: 16 residues. CDR3 sequence reads: CASSPRAGDPNSPLHF. DNA for the CDR3: TGTGCCAGCAGCCCGAGGGCCGGCGACCCTAATTCACCCCTCCACTTT. The full variable domain, completed using reference TRBV14 and TRBJ1-6, is EAGVTQFPSHSVIEKGQTVTLRCDPISGHDNLYWYRRVMGKEIKFLLHFVKESKQDESGMPNNRFLAERTGGTYSTLKVQPAELEDSGVYFCASSPRAGDPNSPLHFGNGTRLTVT.

This clonotype is medium-sized within its sample. This chain joins TRBV29-1 and TRBJ1-2; 9 bases agree with TRBD1. Germline CDR1 reads SQVTM; CDR2 reads ANQGSEA. The CDR3 has 13 residues. The ends lost 5 bases at V and 8 bases at J; junction bases unmatched: 9. The CDR3 sequence: CSVYTGGSQGYTF. The CDR3 DNA follows: TGCAGCGTTTATACAGGGGGCTCTCAGGGCTACACCTTC.

In its sample, this clonotype ranks as medium-sized. The V call is TRBV4-1, the J call TRBJ2-3; 11 bases match TRBD1. The CDR3 is 21 residues long. V trimming: 0 bases; J trimming: 6 bases; junction bases outside the gene matches: 20. Germline V CDR1 and CDR2: MGHRA, YSYEKL. Here the CDR3 DNA reads TGCGCCAGCAGCCAAGATCCCACCCTTCTAGGACAGGGGGCGACGGGGGATACGCAGTATTTT. Translating it yields CASSQDPTLLGQGATGDTQYF.

By proportion, this clonotype is medium-sized. V and J are TRBV5-1 and TRBJ2-5; D may be TRBD1 (5 bases). The ends were cut back, 5 bases at V and 5 bases at J, with 19 bases in the middle. This CDR3 is built from 15 residues. The V gene's germline CDR1 is SGHRS and CDR2 YFSETQ. CDR3 bases: TGCGCCAGCAGGAAAAAAGAAGGGGCCGGCGAGACCCAGTACTTC. Translating it yields CASRKKEGAGETQYF.

By sample fraction, this clonotype is medium-sized. The chain is built from TRBV29-1 and TRBJ2-4; no definite D call. V dropped 6 bases and J dropped 0 bases, with 9 bases sitting between them. The CDR3 consists of 13 residues. CDR1 is SQVTM, CDR2 ANQGSEA, per germline. CDR3 nucleotides: TGCAGCGTGAGACATCTAGCCAAAAACATTCAGTACTTC. Residues: CSVRHLAKNIQYF.

In its sample, this clonotype is medium-sized. The chain combines TRBV28 with TRBJ2-5, with 7 bases identical to TRBD1. Looked up from germline, CDR1 is MDHEN and CDR2 is SYDVKM. Unmatched junction bases numbered 4, after V lost 7 bases and J lost 2 bases. CDR3 length: 13 residues. The DNA of the CDR3 is TGTGCCAGCACCCTGGGACAGCAAGAGACCCAGTACTTC. This codes for CASTLGQQETQYF.

By share, this clonotype ranks as medium-sized. This rearrangement joins TRBV6-2 or TRBV6-3 to TRBJ1-6; TRBD1 agrees at 12 bases. Germline V gene lookup returns CDR1 MNHEY and CDR2 SVGEGT. CDR3 length equals 22 residues. Trimming took 7 bases from V and 3 from J; bases not matched to a gene: 22. CDR3 amino acids: CASTYPPTTGTGGSYYNSPLHF. In DNA form, the CDR3 reads TGTGCCAGCACGTACCCTCCTACGACCGGGACAGGGGGCTCCTACTATAATTCACCCCTCCACTTT.

This clonotype ranks as medium-sized (0.01 to 0.1%). The chain is built from TRBV6-9 and TRBJ1-1; D not resolved. Per germline, CDR1 MNHGY and CDR2 SVAAGI. The V end was cut by 2 bases, the J end by 0 bases, with 7 bases between. The CDR3 contains 14 residues. As DNA, the CDR3 is TGTGCCAGCAGTTATGGTTTAGTGAACACTGAAGCTTTCTTT. It translates to CASSYGLVNTEAFF.

This clonotype is large within its sample. The rearrangement uses TRBV7-9 and TRBJ2-6; D might be TRBD1 (6 bases). The CDR3 totals 16 residues. V gave up 4 bases and J gave up 0 bases, with 10 bases separating them. Germline V lookup: CDR1 SEHNR, CDR2 FQNEAQ (reference sequence). The CDR3 loop reads CASSSKGVSGANVLTF. The CDR3 nucleotides are TGTGCCAGCAGCTCAAAGGGGGTCTCTGGGGCCAACGTCCTGACTTTC.

This clonotype rates as medium-sized (0.01 to 0.1%). This chain connects TRBV6-2 or TRBV6-3 to TRBJ1-1; D gene uncertain. Trimming took off 6 bases at V and 4 bases at J, with 18 bases between the two ends. The germline V gene encodes CDR1 MNHEY and CDR2 SVGEGT. The CDR3 spans 15 residues. Here the CDR3 reads CASSSLALRSTEAFF. The CDR3 DNA reads TGTGCCAGCAGCTCCCTAGCGCTCAGGAGCACTGAAGCTTTCTTT.

This clonotype is termed medium-sized. J is TRBJ2-3 and V is TRBV4-1; D might be TRBD1 or TRBD2, each matching 5 bases. CDR3 size: 18 residues. V was shortened by 0 bases and J by 2 bases, with 18 bases between the two germline ends. Germline V gives CDR1 MGHRA, CDR2 YSYEKL. CDR3 protein: CASSQDRGPRRYTDTQYF. The CDR3 DNA reads TGCGCCAGCAGCCAAGATAGGGGACCCAGGAGGTACACAGATACGCAGTATTTT.

By sample share, this clonotype is medium-sized. The chain combines TRBV7-2 with TRBJ1-2; 7 bases line up with TRBD1. CDR3 size: 13 residues. The germline V gene has CDR1 SGHTA and CDR2 FQGNSA. V trimming: 0 bases; J trimming: 6 bases; junction bases outside the gene matches: 1. CDR3 DNA: TGTGCCAGCAGCTTAGCCACAGGGGATGGCTACACCTTC. Residues: CASSLATGDGYTF.

This clonotype ranks as medium-sized. The J gene is TRBJ1-1, the V gene TRBV6-2 or TRBV6-3, with a possible D match to TRBD1 (6 bases). There are 17 residues in the CDR3. Germline V gene data show CDR1 as MNHEY and CDR2 as SVGEGT. V gave up 2 bases and J gave up 4 bases, with 20 bases separating them. The CDR3 spells CASSYPMNSRGSTEAFF. DNA for the CDR3: TGTGCCAGCAGTTACCCTATGAATAGCAGGGGAAGCACTGAAGCTTTCTTT.

This clonotype rates as medium-sized (0.01 to 0.1%). The chain joins TRBV5-1 to TRBJ2-7; 8 positions match TRBD1. Per germline, CDR1 SGHRS and CDR2 YFSETQ. This CDR3 spans 16 amino acids. The trim removed 4 bases at V and 0 bases at J, leaving 9 bases unmatched. Written as DNA, the CDR3 is TGCGCCAGCAGCCTTGGGACAGGCCTGAGCTCCTACGAGCAGTACTTC. Translating gives CASSLGTGLSSYEQYF.

There are a few counts of this clonotype. This chain uses TRBV19 with TRBJ1-5; D is uncertain. CDR1 and CDR2 from the germline V gene are LNHDA and SQIVND (reference sequence). V was cut by 4 bases and J by 1 base, with 17 bases left in between. CDR3 length: 17 residues. CDR3 DNA sequence: TGTGCCAGTAGTACTACGGACGGAGGTAGGAGCAATCAGCCCCAGCATTTT. Translated: CASSTTDGGRSNQPQHF.

By its share, this clonotype is medium-sized (0.01 to 0.1%). The gene calls are TRBV9 and TRBJ1-1; D uncertain. Trimming left V 4 bases short and J 0 bases short, with 13 bases between. In germline, CDR1 is SGDLS, CDR2 YYNGEE. CDR3 length: 15 amino acids. The CDR3 coding sequence is TGTGCCAGCAGCCGGCAACCAAGAGTGAACACTGAAGCTTTCTTT. Residues: CASSRQPRVNTEAFF.